The following is a T cell receptor (beta chain) sequence with its context. CDR1 MNHEY and CDR2 SVGAGI come from the germline V gene. The length of the CDR3 is 14 residues. Trimming took 2 bases from V and 4 from J, leaving 9 bases between them. Assay used: immunoSEQ multiplex PCR; TCRdb lists only in-frame clones, some missing. The sample records around 84,000 clones, around 88% being singletons. The data were obtained in a study of blood T cell repertoires in COVID-19. Overall study context: T cells, B-cell-depleted T cells, or PBMCs supplied cDNA or gDNA.

The V and J genes are TRBV6-5 and TRBJ2-1, with D perhaps TRBD2 (5 bases). Sequences were obtained from peripheral blood. This TCR was sampled from a man older than 75 with active or convalescent COVID-19. As DNA, the CDR3 is TGTGCCAGCAGTTACCTAGGACTGTACAATGAGCAGTTCTTC. It encodes CASSYLGLYNEQFF.